This T cell receptor beta chain derives from a study of control samples from healthy donors and cancer patients (dated by TCRdb to about 2020). Library generation was performed with the immunoSEQ multiplex PCR assay. TCRdb re-hosts the immuneACCESS table, in-frame sequences only. Its copies lack some clones; in the studies checked, an unresolved V gene accounts for under half of them, and the cause for the rest is not known. The table for this sample lists approximately 160,000 clones; 93% of them were counted only once. In total, the top ten clones hold approximately 4% of the sample. A remark on this clone: The target of this receptor is not known. One base away there is no much larger clone; base qualities are not given.

The sequence was collected from an older woman in good health. The sample consisted of blood.

In nucleotide form, the sequence is TGTGCCTTCCGGGACAGGGGTTTTGGAAACACCATATATTTT. This sequence encodes CAFRDRGFGNTIYF. The chain joins TRBV10-3 to TRBJ1-3, and TRBD1 aligns with 10 junction nucleotides. Looking up the germline V gene yields CDR1 ENHRY and CDR2 SYGVKD. The germline V end is reduced by 11 bases and the J end by 3 bases; junction bases left unmatched: 7. The CDR3 holds 14 amino acids from the cysteine to the phenylalanine. Only the CDR3 DNA is retained, 42 bases long and in frame from the first base.